These 27 T cell receptor beta chains originate from one sample sequenced in a study of long-term antiretroviral therapy in people with HIV. The authors ran the immunoSEQ assay, v3.0, at survey level. Measured with immunoSEQ multiplex PCR; TCRdb has only the in-frame clones, and not every one. Seen here are under 45,000 clones, about 93% observed once, and the top ten hold roughly 3.5%. Sample: unsorted PBMCs, taken around 5.3 years after starting antiretroviral therapy. These TCRs come from a woman in her 50s with HIV.

The chain combines TRBV19 with TRBJ1-6; D ambiguous. The germline gives CDR1 LNHDA, CDR2 SQIVND (reference sequence). The V end was cut by 5 bases, the J end by 0 bases, with 17 bases between. The length of the CDR3 is 18 residues. CDR3: CASSSHGGPSSYNSPLHF. Written as DNA, the CDR3 is TGTGCCAGTAGTTCCCACGGCGGTCCAAGCTCCTATAATTCACCCCTCCACTTT.

As DNA, the CDR3 is TGTGCCAGCAGCTTAACGTCTGCCGGGGGATACGAGCAGTACTTC. Its protein product is CASSLTSAGGYEQYF. The genes are TRBV7-3 and TRBJ2-7; weak D call: TRBD2 (6 bases). V shed 0 bases and J shed 4 bases, with 13 bases lying between them. The CDR3 is 15 amino acids. Germline assignment: CDR1 SGHTA and CDR2 FQGTGA.

The chain employs TRBV4-1 and TRBJ1-5; 7 nucleotides agree with TRBD1. Germline loops: CDR1 MGHRA, CDR2 YSYEKL. The CDR3 covers 16 residues. The trim removed 0 bases at V and 2 bases at J, leaving 4 bases unmatched. The CDR3, as DNA: TGCGCCAGCAGCCAAGAGGTGGGGACAGGCAATCAGCCCCAGCATTTT. Its translation is CASSQEVGTGNQPQHF.

The CDR3 is CASSTRQESTGELFF. Here the CDR3 DNA reads TGTGCCAGCTCTACTAGACAGGAGAGCACCGGGGAGCTGTTTTTT. The chain uses TRBV18 and TRBJ2-2; TRBD1 is a possible D gene (6 bases). V shed 6 bases and J shed 4 bases, with 15 bases lying between them. Germline-derived CDR1 and CDR2 are KGHSH and LQKENI. The CDR3 contains 15 residues.

J is TRBJ2-7 and V is TRBV2, with D uncertain. Germline loops: CDR1 SNHLY, CDR2 FYNNEI. This CDR3 is built from 12 residues. V was pared by 5 bases and J by 4 bases, with 9 bases between. DNA of the CDR3: TGTGCCAGCAGTCTCCTACTTTACGAGCAGTACTTC. This sequence encodes CASSLLLYEQYF.

The chain joins TRBV30 to TRBJ2-7; D is uncertain. V lost 0 bases to trimming and J lost 2 bases, with 17 bases between them. Per the germline V gene, CDR1 is GTSNPN and CDR2 is SVGIG (reference sequence). The CDR3 runs to 16 residues. CDR3 region: CAWSVFGVTVPYEQYF. CDR3 coding DNA: TGTGCCTGGAGTGTATTCGGCGTGACGGTCCCCTACGAGCAGTACTTC.

This chain connects TRBV9 to TRBJ1-5, with D perhaps TRBD1 (5 bases). From germline, CDR1 is SGDLS and CDR2 YYNGEE. Trimming cost V 2 bases and J 7 bases, with 13 bases left between them. The CDR3 runs 14 residues. The CDR3 region is CASSVGQGGQPQHF. The CDR3 nucleotides read TGTGCCAGCAGCGTCGGGCAGGGTGGACAGCCCCAGCATTTT.

The chain couples TRBV29-1 to TRBJ1-2; D gene uncertain. This CDR3 spans 13 amino acids. V lost 4 bases to trimming and J lost 8 bases, with 17 bases between them. Germline V gene data show CDR1 as SQVTM and CDR2 as ANQGSEA. Here the CDR3 reads CSVGARWSEGYTF. The DNA for the CDR3 is TGCAGCGTTGGGGCAAGGTGGAGTGAAGGCTACACCTTC.

The chain is built from TRBV10-3 and TRBJ1-1; 10 bases match TRBD1. Germline-derived CDR1 and CDR2 are ENHRY and SYGVKD. V lost 8 bases, J lost 4 bases, and 4 bases stayed unmatched. The CDR3 runs to 13 residues. The chain's CDR3 is CAIARTGGTEAFF. DNA for the CDR3: TGTGCCATCGCCCGGACAGGGGGCACTGAAGCTTTCTTT.

The CDR3, as DNA: TGTGCCAGCTCACCCCAGGGTTTGGAGACCCAGTACTTC. Its protein is CASSPQGLETQYF. V usage is TRBV18 and J usage is TRBJ2-5; maybe TRBD1 (5 bases). The V and J ends lost 3 bases and 5 bases respectively, with 10 bases between them. CDR1 and CDR2 (germline): KGHSH, LQKENI. This CDR3 has 13 residues. The variable domain in full, with the rest retrieved from reference TRBV18 and TRBJ2-5, is NAGVMQNPRHLVRRRGQEARLRCSPMKGHSHVYWYRQLPEEGLKFMVYLQKENIIDESGMPKERFSAEFPKEGPSILRIQQVVRGDSAAYFCASSPQGLETQYFGPGTRLLVL.

This rearrangement joins TRBV7-9 to TRBJ1-6; D perhaps matches TRBD1 (6 bases). The CDR3 runs 14 residues. The germline CDR1 and CDR2 sequences are SEHNR and FQNEAQ (reference sequence). V lost 1 base and J 7 bases, leaving 8 bases between the germline ends. DNA for the CDR3: TGTGCCAGCAGCTTAGGGGACACAAATTCACCCCTCCACTTT. It yields the protein CASSLGDTNSPLHF.

This chain connects TRBV7-9 to TRBJ1-2, with D uncertain. V lost 6 bases to trimming and J lost 2 bases, with 10 bases between them. The CDR3 is made up of 13 amino acids. Looked up from germline, CDR1 is SEHNR and CDR2 is FQNEAQ (reference sequence). CDR3 nucleotides: TGTGCCAGCAGGCCAGACCCCAACTATGGCTACACCTTC. Translation gives CASRPDPNYGYTF.

The J gene is TRBJ1-1, the V gene TRBV7-2; D is possibly TRBD1 (6 bases). The CDR3 spans 15 residues. CDR1 and CDR2 (germline): SGHTA, FQGNSA. The V end lost 6 bases, the J end lost 2 bases, and 16 bases lay between the germline ends. The CDR3 region has the DNA TGTGCCAGCAGTCGACAGGCGGTAAAAAACACTGAAGCTTTCTTT. Protein sequence: CASSRQAVKNTEAFF.

The chain has TRBV18 and TRBJ1-5, with D uncertain. The CDR3 contains 14 residues. Trimming stripped 2 bases from V and 7 bases from J, with 12 bases between. Germline loops: CDR1 KGHSH, CDR2 LQKENI. CDR3: CASSPEGSRQPQHF. The CDR3 nucleotides are TGTGCCAGCTCACCAGAAGGTTCACGGCAGCCCCAGCATTTT. The entire variable domain, with the rest obtained from reference TRBV18 and TRBJ1-5, is as follows: NAGVMQNPRHLVRRRGQEARLRCSPMKGHSHVYWYRQLPEEGLKFMVYLQKENIIDESGMPKERFSAEFPKEGPSILRIQQVVRGDSAAYFCASSPEGSRQPQHFGDGTRLSIL.

This clone was recorded once. The chain has TRBV4-1 and TRBJ1-5; the match to TRBD1 covers 12 bases. CDR1 and CDR2 (germline): MGHRA, YSYEKL. V lost 1 base to trimming and J lost 6 bases; unmatched junction nucleotides: 7. This CDR3 is 17 amino acids long. The CDR3 protein is CASSQVFGTGGVQPQHF. The CDR3 nucleotides are TGCGCCAGCAGCCAAGTTTTCGGGACAGGGGGCGTTCAGCCCCAGCATTTT.

The gene calls are TRBV7-2 and TRBJ1-2; weak D call: TRBD1 (5 bases). This CDR3 is built from 14 residues. V shed 0 bases and J shed 4 bases, with 9 bases lying between them. CDR1 is SGHTA and CDR2 is FQGNSA in the germline V gene. The CDR3 nucleotides are TGTGCCAGCAGCTTAGCGGGGGTGCCCTATGGCTACACCTTC. This sequence encodes CASSLAGVPYGYTF.

The chain links TRBV7-8 to TRBJ1-2; TRBD1 matches at 10 bases. This CDR3 contains 14 residues. CDR1 and CDR2 from the germline V gene are SGHVS and FQNEAQ. The trim removed 1 base at V and 11 bases at J, leaving 7 bases unmatched. As DNA, the CDR3 is TGTGCCAGCAGCTTAGGGGCCGGGACAGGGGATTACACCTTC. Translating gives CASSLGAGTGDYTF.

The genes are TRBV18 and TRBJ2-3, with 12 bases fitting TRBD2. In germline, CDR1 is KGHSH, CDR2 LQKENI. The CDR3 totals 16 residues. V lost 6 bases to trimming and J lost 6 bases; unmatched junction nucleotides: 10. Here the CDR3 reads CASSPQTSGSWDTQYF. Here the CDR3 DNA reads TGTGCCAGCTCCCCTCAGACTAGCGGGAGTTGGGATACGCAGTATTTT.

The chain combines TRBV28 with TRBJ2-3; the match to TRBD2 covers 8 bases. Unmatched junction bases numbered 3, after V lost 2 bases and J lost 2 bases. This CDR3 has 15 residues. Germline CDR1 is MDHEN and CDR2 is SYDVKM. CDR3 nucleotide sequence: TGTGCCAGCAGTTTAAGCGGGGGATTCACAGATACGCAGTATTTT. Its protein product is CASSLSGGFTDTQYF.

The chain recombines TRBV5-6 with TRBJ1-2, with D possibly being TRBD1 (5 bases). V lost 3 bases and J 6 bases, leaving 12 bases between the germline ends. In germline, CDR1 is SGHDT, CDR2 YYEEEE. The CDR3 runs to 13 residues. CDR3 coding DNA: TGTGCCAGCAGCTGGGGGACGGTGAATGGCTACACCTTC. This gives the protein CASSWGTVNGYTF.

The chain recombines TRBV5-1 with TRBJ2-7; possible D gene TRBD1, 6 bases. The CDR3 is made up of 13 amino acids. Deletions cut 4 bases from V and 5 bases from J, with 13 bases between. CDR1 and CDR2 from the germline V gene are SGHRS and YFSETQ. Here the CDR3 DNA reads TGCGCCAGCAGCACCCGACAGGCCCACGAGCAGTACTTC. Amino acids: CASSTRQAHEQYF.

The genes are TRBV29-1 and TRBJ2-3, with D unresolved. V was trimmed by 4 bases and J by 0 bases, leaving 14 bases between them. This CDR3 is built from 15 residues. Germline lookup yields CDR1 SQVTM and CDR2 ANQGSEA. This CDR3 reads CSVVNPSTSTDTQYF. CDR3 sequence (DNA): TGCAGCGTTGTGAACCCGTCGACTAGCACAGATACGCAGTATTTT.

V is TRBV5-1 and J is TRBJ2-3; 12 bases are shared with TRBD2. In germline, CDR1 is SGHRS, CDR2 YFSETQ. The CDR3 runs 16 residues. The V segment lost 4 bases and the J segment 1 base; nucleotides outside the gene matches: 4. The CDR3 loop is CASSTRLAGGTDTQYF. CDR3 bases: TGCGCCAGCAGCACCCGACTAGCGGGGGGCACAGATACGCAGTATTTT.

The genes are TRBV5-1 and TRBJ2-5; D unresolved. Trimming took 4 bases from V and 2 from J, leaving 12 bases between them. CDR3 size: 14 residues. Germline V gives CDR1 SGHRS, CDR2 YFSETQ. The chain's CDR3 is CASSREPSQETQYF. The CDR3 nucleotides read TGCGCCAGCAGCCGCGAACCAAGTCAAGAGACCCAGTACTTC. The full variable domain, completed using reference TRBV5-1 and TRBJ2-5, is KAGVTQTPRYLIKTRGQQVTLSCSPISGHRSVSWYQQTPGQGLQFLFEYFSETQRNKGNFPGRFSGRQFSNSRSEMNVSTLELGDSALYLCASSREPSQETQYFGPGTRLLVL.

This rearrangement joins TRBV6-5 to TRBJ2-7; D remains ambiguous. Trimming took 4 bases from V and 7 from J, leaving 8 bases between them. CDR3 length equals 11 residues. Germline V CDR1 and CDR2: MNHEY, SVGAGI. Here the CDR3 DNA reads TGTGCCAGCAGTTCTGTGGGGGAGCAGTACTTC. Translating gives CASSSVGEQYF.

This clone was found a few times. The V gene is TRBV29-1, the J gene TRBJ1-6; D gene unclear. Trimming took off 4 bases at V and 6 bases at J, with 10 bases between the two ends. CDR3 length equals 13 residues. Germline CDR1 is SQVTM and CDR2 is ANQGSEA. The CDR3 loop is CSVAEGGNSPLHF. DNA of the CDR3: TGCAGCGTTGCCGAGGGAGGTAATTCACCCCTCCACTTT.

The V gene is TRBV5-4, the J gene TRBJ1-1, with TRBD1 matching over 7 bases. Germline V gene sequence: CDR1 SGHNT, CDR2 YYREEE (reference sequence). CDR3 length equals 16 residues. V lost 2 bases and J lost 2; bases outside the gene matches: 9. The CDR3 DNA sequence: TGTGCCAGCAGCTTTGGGCGACAGGGACTAAACACTGAAGCTTTCTTT. Translated: CASSFGRQGLNTEAFF.